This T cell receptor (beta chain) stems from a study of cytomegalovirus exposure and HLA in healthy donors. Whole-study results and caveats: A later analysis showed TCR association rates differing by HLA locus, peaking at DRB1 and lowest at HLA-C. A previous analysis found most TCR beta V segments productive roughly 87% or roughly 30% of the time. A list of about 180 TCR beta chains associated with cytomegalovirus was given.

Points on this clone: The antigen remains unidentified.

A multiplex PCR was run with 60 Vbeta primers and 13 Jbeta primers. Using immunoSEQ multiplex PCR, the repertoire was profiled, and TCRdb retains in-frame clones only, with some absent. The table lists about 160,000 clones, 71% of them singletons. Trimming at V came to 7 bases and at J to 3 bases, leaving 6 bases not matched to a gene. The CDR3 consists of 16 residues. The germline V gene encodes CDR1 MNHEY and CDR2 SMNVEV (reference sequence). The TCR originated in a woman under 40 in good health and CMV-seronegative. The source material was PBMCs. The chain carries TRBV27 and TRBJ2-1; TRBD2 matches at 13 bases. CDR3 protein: CASTRLAGGYYNEQFF. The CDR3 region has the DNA TGTGCCAGCACTCGACTAGCGGGAGGATACTACAATGAGCAGTTCTTC.